This T cell receptor (beta chain) was observed in a study of blood T cell repertoires in COVID-19. Turning to the study itself: Donors in the United States, Italy and Spain gave samples during acute or convalescent COVID-19. The analysed material was cDNA or gDNA that came from T cells, B-cell-depleted T cells, or PBMCs.

In the original processing: Estimated nucleated cell counts came from reference gene primer amplification. TCRdb keeps only in-frame clones here, not all; method: immunoSEQ multiplex PCR. The DNA gave D and trimming, while V, J and clone size come from that table. The sample has over 100,000 clones, about 72% seen once; the top ten hold over 7.5%. Per the germline V gene, CDR1 is SGHRS and CDR2 is YFSETQ. V was pared by 3 bases and J by 7 bases, with 5 bases of the junction left unmatched. This CDR3 contains 15 residues. The sample taken for sequencing was peripheral blood. The chain joins TRBV5-1 to TRBJ2-5; 14 positions match TRBD2. The sequence came from a man between 60 and 75 years old with active or convalescent COVID-19. For the CDR3, the DNA is TGCGCCAGCAGCTCCGGGACTAGCGGGAGTGGGACCCAGTACTTC. Amino acids: CASSSGTSGSGTQYF.